This T cell receptor (beta chain) was identified during a study of blood T cell repertoires in COVID-19. The wider study: PBMCs, B-cell-depleted T cells, or T cells were the source of the cDNA or gDNA that made up the material.

Original handling: How many nucleated cells were present was estimated from reference gene primer amplification. Some clones are missing from TCRdb's copy, which holds only in-frame ones; the method was immunoSEQ multiplex PCR. V and J calls and clone size are those listed in that table; D and trimming were worked out from the DNA. The data show a few hundred thousand clones, with 80% to 90% seen just once and around 2.1% held by the top ten. Note on this clone: This same CDR3 is encoded by further DNA sequences in the sample.

The clonotype comes from a man younger than 40 who had recovered from COVID-19. Source material: PBMCs or T cells enriched from blood (not recorded which).

The CDR3 sequence: CASSLFAGTYEQYF. CDR3 nucleotides: TGTGCCAGCAGCTTGTTCGCCGGGACCTACGAGCAGTACTTC. This chain uses TRBV5-5 with TRBJ2-7; D is possibly TRBD2 (5 bases). This CDR3 is built from 14 residues. Trimming took off 1 base at V and 2 bases at J, with 10 bases between the two ends. In germline, CDR1 is SGHKS, CDR2 YYEKEE (reference sequence).